The 22 T cell receptor beta chains listed next were all sequenced from one sample in a study of molecular identifiers for immune sequencing clone quantification. TCRdb ran MiXCR on the PCR reads and lists one entry per CDR3 protein. This sample has about 500,000 distinct CDR3 sequences, with about a fifth found just once. The sequencing input was naive CD8+ T cells from blood, with Jurkat cell RNA spiked in. Described subset: FACS-sorted CD8+CD4-CCR7+CD45RA+ naive T cells. All receptors derive from a human donor in good health. Some libraries in this study had Jurkat cell RNA spiked in.

This clonotype was seen ten or more times. CDR3 in DNA: TGCAGCGTTGTTGGGGGGATCAGAGGCACTGAAGCTTTCTTT. Encoded protein: CSVVGGIRGTEAFF. V and J are TRBV29-1 and TRBJ1-1, with D maybe TRBD1 (5 bases). The ends were cut back, 4 bases at V and 4 bases at J, with 16 bases in the middle. The germline V gene encodes CDR1 SQVTM and CDR2 ANQGSEA. The CDR3 has 14 amino acids.

This clonotype was picked up a small number of times. CDR3 DNA: TGTGCCAGCAGCCGAGACCCCGATTTACTTTATGAGCAGTTCTTC. As protein: CASSRDPDLLYEQFF. The rearrangement joins TRBV7-2 to TRBJ2-1; D unresolved. CDR1 and CDR2 (germline): SGHTA, FQGNSA. CDR3 size: 15 residues. Trimming cost V 5 bases and J 8 bases, with 19 bases left between them.

This clonotype appeared many times. The rearrangement links TRBV9 to TRBJ1-1; D is uncertain. Trimming pared 0 bases from V and 1 base from J, leaving 10 bases between. From germline, CDR1 is SGDLS and CDR2 YYNGEE. CDR3 size: 15 residues. DNA for the CDR3: TGTGCCAGCAGCGTAGAGGACTACCCGAACACTGAAGCTTTCTTT. Translated, it gives CASSVEDYPNTEAFF.

The chain joins TRBV12-3 or TRBV12-4 to TRBJ2-2; 8 nucleotides line up with TRBD2. V was clipped by 7 bases and J by 4 bases; unmatched bases: 23. The CDR3 sequence is 20 residues long. CDR3 loop: CASTLPGLTGGPGSTGELFF. The CDR3 DNA sequence: TGTGCCAGCACTCTTCCCGGACTAACGGGGGGGCCGGGATCCACCGGGGAGCTGTTTTTT.

The rearrangement joins TRBV20-1 to TRBJ2-5; 10 bases match TRBD1. The V and J ends lost 2 bases and 0 bases, in that order; junction bases with no gene match: 9. Per germline, CDR1 DFQATT and CDR2 SNEGSKA (reference sequence). CDR3 length equals 17 residues. CDR3 sequence: CSARYPGQGQYQETQYF. The CDR3, as DNA: TGCAGTGCTAGATATCCGGGACAGGGGCAGTACCAAGAGACCCAGTACTTC.

The chain carries TRBV7-9 and TRBJ1-1; TRBD1 might be the D (6 bases). Germline assignment: CDR1 SEHNR and CDR2 FQNEAQ (reference sequence). The V and J ends lost 5 bases and 6 bases respectively, with 13 bases between them. This CDR3 is built from 13 residues. The CDR3 is CASSEQGSAEAFF. In DNA form, the CDR3 reads TGTGCCAGCAGCGAACAGGGTTCTGCTGAAGCTTTCTTT.

This clonotype was counted ten times or more. The J gene is TRBJ2-2, the V gene TRBV7-9; a possible D gene is TRBD2 (5 bases). From germline, CDR1 is SEHNR and CDR2 FQNEAQ (reference sequence). Trimming left V 5 bases short and J 1 base short, with 11 bases between. The CDR3 contains 15 residues. CDR3 nucleotides: TGTGCCAGCAGCCACATAGCGTGGAACACCGGGGAGCTGTTTTTT. It yields the protein CASSHIAWNTGELFF.

The rearrangement links TRBV2 to TRBJ2-3, with 8 nucleotides matching TRBD2. V lost 6 bases to trimming and J lost 2 bases; unmatched junction nucleotides: 10. Germline CDR1 and CDR2: SNHLY and FYNNEI. The CDR3 extends over 16 amino acids. The CDR3 sequence is CASRTRAGDLTDTQYF. CDR3 DNA sequence: TGTGCCAGCAGAACAAGAGCGGGGGACCTCACAGATACGCAGTATTTT. Based on the CDR3 plus reference TRBV2 and TRBJ2-3, the full variable domain is EPEVTQTPSHQVTQMGQEVILRCVPISNHLYFYWYRQILGQKVEFLVSFYNNEISEKSEIFDDQFSVERPDGSNFTLKIRSTKLEDSAMYFCASRTRAGDLTDTQYFGPGTRLTVL.

This clonotype was observed a few times. The chain carries TRBV9 and TRBJ2-2; 8 positions agree with TRBD1. The V segment lost 7 bases and the J segment 5 bases; nucleotides outside the gene matches: 4. Per germline, CDR1 SGDLS and CDR2 YYNGEE. This CDR3 contains 13 residues. The CDR3 here is CASRDRKTGELFF. Written as DNA, the CDR3 is TGTGCCAGCCGGGACAGGAAAACCGGGGAGCTGTTTTTT.

The CDR3 sequence: CASSGGYNEQFF. The CDR3 DNA is TGTGCCAGCAGTGGGGGGTACAATGAGCAGTTCTTC. The chain employs TRBV12-3 or TRBV12-4 and TRBJ2-1, with D perhaps TRBD2 (6 bases). The CDR3 loop spans 12 amino acids. V gave up 5 bases and J gave up 4 bases, with 6 bases separating them.

The sample holds a few counts of this clonotype. The chain combines TRBV2 with TRBJ2-7; D gene unclear. Germline V lookup: CDR1 SNHLY, CDR2 FYNNEI. V shed 0 bases and J shed 4 bases, with 7 bases lying between them. CDR3 size: 13 residues. The CDR3 sequence: CASSEAPYYEQYF. In DNA form, the CDR3 reads TGTGCCAGCAGTGAAGCTCCCTATTACGAGCAGTACTTC.

This clonotype was seen at least ten times. The rearrangement uses TRBV7-6 and TRBJ2-3; weak D call: TRBD2 (5 bases). The CDR3 has 17 residues. Trimming shortened V by 1 base and J by 6 bases, and 20 bases separated the two germline ends. The germline gives CDR1 SGHVS, CDR2 FNYEAQ. The CDR3: CASSLGAAGPLPDTQYF. The DNA for the CDR3 is TGTGCCAGCAGCTTAGGGGCGGCGGGCCCCCTCCCGGATACGCAGTATTTT.

As to this clonotype: This may stem from a read error, because a much larger clone lies one nucleotide away. The chain recombines TRBV7-9 with TRBJ1-1; no firm D call. The CDR3 has 11 amino acids. Germline V CDR1 and CDR2: SEHNR, FQNEAQ (reference sequence). Trimming stripped 5 bases from V and 4 bases from J, with 5 bases between. CDR3 DNA: TGTGCCAGCAGCCACATCACTGAAGCTTTCTTT. This codes for CASSHITEAFF.

Worth noting for this clonotype: The conserved phenylalanine or tryptophan normally closing the CDR3 is absent here, so this likely arose from a read error. The chain links TRBV27 to TRBJ2-3; the D is unclear. The CDR3 spans 16 residues. Per the germline V gene, CDR1 is MNHEY and CDR2 is SMNVEV (reference sequence). The CDR3 loop is CACSLTTPHGADTQYL. In DNA, the CDR3 is TGTGCCTGCAGTTTAACGACTCCCCACGGCGCAGATACGCAGTATCTT.

As for this clonotype: Without the conserved terminal phenylalanine or tryptophan, this CDR3 likely stems from a read error. The CDR3 reads CASSELMRASGNTEAFL. In nucleotides, the CDR3 is TGTGCCAGCAGTGAACTTATGAGGGCCTCAGGGAACACTGAAGCTTTCCTT. This chain uses TRBV2 with TRBJ1-1; D gene uncertain. Trimming stripped 2 bases from V and 1 base from J, with 17 bases between. This CDR3 region has 17 residues. Germline loops: CDR1 SNHLY, CDR2 FYNNEI.

The gene calls are TRBV18 and TRBJ2-7; TRBD1 might be the D (5 bases). The CDR3 loop spans 16 amino acids. V lost 1 base to trimming and J lost 2 bases, with 15 bases between them. CDR1 is KGHSH and CDR2 is LQKENI in the germline V gene. CDR3 coding DNA: TGTGCCAGCTCACCACGTAAGACAGACGATACCTACGAGCAGTACTTC. Translated: CASSPRKTDDTYEQYF.

This clonotype was observed many times. The rearrangement uses TRBV28 and TRBJ2-5, with D possibly TRBD2 on 5 matching bases. CDR1 is MDHEN, CDR2 SYDVKM, per germline. The CDR3 covers 13 residues. Trimming took off 8 bases at V and 2 bases at J, with 12 bases between the two ends. The DNA of the CDR3 is TGTGCCAGCCTGAACAGAGGGCAAGAGACCCAGTACTTC. Residues: CASLNRGQETQYF. The full variable domain, rest sourced from reference TRBV28 and TRBJ2-5, is DVKVTQSSRYLVKRTGEKVFLECVQDMDHENMFWYRQDPGLGLRLIYFSYDVKMKEKGDIPEGYSVSREKKERFSLILESASTNQTSMYLCASLNRGQETQYFGPGTRLLVL.

This clonotype was counted only a few times. V usage is TRBV3-1 and J usage is TRBJ2-4, with TRBD1 as a possible D gene (5 bases). CDR1 is LGHDT and CDR2 is YNNKEL in the germline V gene (reference sequence). The CDR3 runs 16 residues. V lost 0 bases and J lost 5, with 14 bases in between. As DNA, the CDR3 is TGTGCCAGCAGCCAAGATTGGGCAGGGTTTGAAAACATTCAGTACTTC. Translated: CASSQDWAGFENIQYF. The complete variable domain, with remaining parts taken from reference TRBV3-1 and TRBJ2-4, reads DTAVSQTPKYLVTQMGNDKSIKCEQNLGHDTMYWYKQDSKKFLKIMFSYNNKELIINETVPNRFSPKSPDKAHLNLHINSLELGDSAVYFCASSQDWAGFENIQYFGAGTRLSVL.

The V call is TRBV20-1, the J call TRBJ2-5; 7 bases fit TRBD1. The CDR3 totals 14 residues. V was pared by 3 bases and J by 2 bases, with 6 bases of the junction left unmatched. Per germline, CDR1 DFQATT and CDR2 SNEGSKA (reference sequence). The CDR3 nucleotides read TGCAGTGCTAGCTGGACAGGACAGCAAGAGACCCAGTACTTC. This gives the protein CSASWTGQQETQYF.

This clonotype was found many times. V usage is TRBV7-9 and J usage is TRBJ1-1, with a tentative D call TRBD1 (5 bases). The length of the CDR3 is 14 residues. V lost 1 base, J lost 5 bases, and 11 bases lay in between. In germline, CDR1 is SEHNR, CDR2 FQNEAQ (reference sequence). CDR3: CASSLEGVWTEAFF. In nucleotides, the CDR3 is TGTGCCAGCAGCTTAGAAGGGGTATGGACTGAAGCTTTCTTT.

This clonotype was picked up many times. The chain uses TRBV20-1 and TRBJ2-2, with 7 bases aligning to TRBD2. This CDR3 region has 15 residues. J lost 3 bases, V lost 4 bases, and 8 bases had no gene match. The germline CDR1 and CDR2 sequences are DFQATT and SNEGSKA (reference sequence). The CDR3 loop is CSAIAGTNYTGELFF. CDR3 in DNA: TGCAGTGCTATCGCCGGGACTAATTACACCGGGGAGCTGTTTTTT.

This clonotype was detected only a few times. V gene TRBV28 combines with J gene TRBJ1-4; D might be TRBD1 (5 bases). Looked up from germline, CDR1 is MDHEN and CDR2 is SYDVKM. The CDR3 length is 17 residues. The germline V and J ends were trimmed by 5 bases and 5 bases, with 21 bases remaining between them. CDR3 DNA sequence: TGTGCCAGCAGTAAGATTGGACAAGGTGGCGTAAATGAAAAACTGTTTTTT. This sequence encodes CASSKIGQGGVNEKLFF.